Listed here are 26 T cell receptor beta chains from one sample, sequenced in a study of CD8+ T cells in alopecia areata. Following extraction, RNA underwent reverse transcription to cDNA, which served as the sequencing template. TCRdb's table, derived via immunoSEQ multiplex PCR, lists solely in-frame clones and lacks some. The repertoire holds approximately 98,000 clones, with roughly 60% as singletons. What was sequenced was CD8+ T cells sorted from blood. The receptors come from a human donor in good health.

The chain links TRBV2 to TRBJ1-1; no clear D. Germline V gene data show CDR1 as SNHLY and CDR2 as FYNNEI. The length of the CDR3 is 14 residues. The V end was cut by 8 bases, the J end by 0 bases, with 13 bases between. In DNA form, the CDR3 reads TGTGCCAGCTACGAGACACCCCTGAACACTGAAGCTTTCTTT. This sequence encodes CASYETPLNTEAFF. Supplemented by reference TRBV2 and TRBJ1-1, the full variable domain reads EPEVTQTPSHQVTQMGQEVILRCVPISNHLYFYWYRQILGQKVEFLVSFYNNEISEKSEIFDDQFSVERPDGSNFTLKIRSTKLEDSAMYFCASYETPLNTEAFFGQGTRLTVV.

The V call is TRBV5-6, the J call TRBJ2-7; D not certain. This CDR3 is 12 amino acids long. The V and J ends lost 1 base and 3 bases respectively, with 5 bases between them. Germline CDR1 is SGHDT and CDR2 is YYEEEE. Written as DNA, the CDR3 is TGTGCCAGCAGCTTGACGAACTACGAGCAGTACTTC. This codes for CASSLTNYEQYF.

This chain joins TRBV13 and TRBJ2-7; D may be TRBD1 or TRBD2 (6 bases each). V lost 3 bases and J 2 bases, leaving 14 bases between the germline ends. Germline V gene lookup returns CDR1 PRHDT and CDR2 FYEKMQ (reference sequence). The CDR3 runs 15 residues. CDR3 sequence reads: CASSFNGGPTYEQYF. DNA for the CDR3: TGTGCCAGCAGCTTTAACGGGGGCCCTACCTACGAGCAGTACTTC.

This clone was counted once. This rearrangement joins TRBV28 to TRBJ2-3; 10 nucleotides align to TRBD2. J gave up 6 bases and V 6 bases, and 9 bases lay outside the gene matches. Germline assignment: CDR1 MDHEN and CDR2 SYDVKM. There are 15 residues in the CDR3. The CDR3 nucleotides read TGTGCCAGCAGCACCGGGACTAGCGATTTGGATACGCAGTATTTT. It translates to CASSTGTSDLDTQYF.

This chain uses TRBV5-6 with TRBJ2-1; possible D gene TRBD2, 6 bases. The CDR3 runs to 17 residues. CDR1 and CDR2 from the germline V gene are SGHDT and YYEEEE. Trimming left V 0 bases short and J 0 bases short, with 13 bases between. The CDR3 sequence is CASSLGAWGVSYNEQFF. In DNA, the CDR3 is TGTGCCAGCAGCTTGGGAGCGTGGGGGGTCTCCTACAATGAGCAGTTCTTC.

This chain links TRBV7-2 with TRBJ1-1; 9 nucleotides match TRBD1. Germline CDR1 SGHTA, CDR2 FQGNSA. The CDR3 is made up of 15 amino acids. V lost 5 bases to trimming and J lost 4 bases; unmatched junction nucleotides: 8. The CDR3: CASSAQGAGGTEAFF. DNA of the CDR3: TGTGCCAGCAGCGCACAGGGGGCTGGTGGCACTGAAGCTTTCTTT.

The genes are TRBV2 and TRBJ1-5, with D perhaps matching TRBD1 (6 bases). This CDR3 is 20 amino acids long. The germline V gene encodes CDR1 SNHLY and CDR2 FYNNEI. Trimming cost V 8 bases and J 0 bases, with 29 bases left between them. In DNA form, the CDR3 reads TGTGCCAGCGGCGCGGTTCGGGCAGGGGAGTTACAATATAGCAATCAGCCCCAGCATTTT. Amino acids: CASGAVRAGELQYSNQPQHF.

The V and J genes are TRBV9 and TRBJ2-3, with 7 bases aligning to TRBD1. J lost 1 base, V lost 2 bases, and 1 base had no gene match. CDR3 size: 14 residues. Per germline, CDR1 SGDLS and CDR2 YYNGEE. Here the CDR3 reads CASSVGTGTDTQYF. The CDR3 region has the DNA TGTGCCAGCAGCGTGGGGACAGGCACAGATACGCAGTATTTT.

This clone was seen only a few times. The V and J genes are TRBV29-1 and TRBJ2-7; tentatively, D is TRBD1 or TRBD2 (5 bases each). The CDR3 extends over 11 amino acids. The V gene's germline CDR1 is SQVTM and CDR2 ANQGSEA. V gave up 2 bases and J gave up 6 bases, with 8 bases separating them. CDR3 in amino acids: CSVEIGTEQYF. CDR3 in DNA: TGCAGCGTTGAAATAGGGACCGAGCAGTACTTC.

V and J are TRBV13 and TRBJ2-5; TRBD1 aligns across 7 bases. The germline V gene encodes CDR1 PRHDT and CDR2 FYEKMQ (reference sequence). J gave up 3 bases and V 4 bases, and 11 bases lay outside the gene matches. This CDR3 region has 16 residues. The chain's CDR3 is CASSSKDRDREETQYF. CDR3 nucleotide sequence: TGTGCCAGCAGCTCTAAAGACCGGGACAGAGAAGAGACCCAGTACTTC.

V usage is TRBV25-1 and J usage is TRBJ1-5, with TRBD1 matching 10 bases. This CDR3 is 14 amino acids long. J lost 5 bases, V lost 5 bases, and 3 bases had no gene match. From germline, CDR1 is MGHDK and CDR2 SYGVNS. This chain's CDR3 is CASSKTGGDQPQHF. The CDR3 bases are TGTGCCAGCAGTAAGACAGGGGGCGATCAGCCCCAGCATTTT.

The chain employs TRBV19 and TRBJ2-7, with a possible D match to TRBD2 (5 bases). The V end was cut by 1 base, the J end by 0 bases, with 7 bases between. The V gene's germline CDR1 is LNHDA and CDR2 SQIVND (reference sequence). The CDR3 loop spans 14 amino acids. In DNA form, the CDR3 reads TGTGCCAGTAGTATAGCGGGGAGCTCCTACGAGCAGTACTTC. Its translation: CASSIAGSSYEQYF.

The sample holds one count of this clone. The rearrangement uses TRBV10-3 and TRBJ2-3; D is possibly TRBD2 (6 bases). CDR3 size: 17 residues. Germline-derived CDR1 and CDR2 are ENHRY and SYGVKD. V was pared by 2 bases and J by 0 bases, with 15 bases between. The DNA of the CDR3 is TGTGCCATCAGTGAGGGCCCTGGGGGGACCAGCACAGATACGCAGTATTTT. Amino acid sequence: CAISEGPGGTSTDTQYF.

The rearrangement links TRBV29-1 to TRBJ1-2, with unresolved D. The CDR3 length is 11 residues. V was clipped by 7 bases and J by 5 bases, with 11 bases between them. From germline, CDR1 is SQVTM and CDR2 ANQGSEA. The DNA of the CDR3 is TGCAGCGCCGTAGATTCTTATGGCTACACCTTC. Amino acid sequence: CSAVDSYGYTF.

Many counts were recorded for this clone. This rearrangement joins TRBV7-8 to TRBJ2-3, with D perhaps given as TRBD1 or TRBD2 (6 bases each). V lost 2 bases and J lost 2, with 14 bases in between. Germline loops: CDR1 SGHVS, CDR2 FQNEAQ. The CDR3 is 16 amino acids. In DNA form, the CDR3 reads TGTGCCAGCAGCTTATGGACGGGGGCCCTCACAGATACGCAGTATTTT. It encodes CASSLWTGALTDTQYF.

The chain combines TRBV7-9 with TRBJ2-7; 7 bases fit TRBD1. CDR1 is SEHNR, CDR2 FQNEAQ, per germline (reference sequence). The CDR3 has 15 residues. V trimming: 1 base; J trimming: 2 bases; junction bases outside the gene matches: 5. The CDR3 DNA sequence: TGTGCCAGCAGCTTAGGGTCTCAGGGGGCCTACGAGCAGTACTTC. Protein product: CASSLGSQGAYEQYF.

This clone was counted only a few times. The rearrangement joins TRBV9 to TRBJ2-7; TRBD1 might be the D (6 bases). The V gene's germline CDR1 is SGDLS and CDR2 YYNGEE. Between the trimmed V and J ends, which lost 4 bases and 1 base, there was a span of 12 bases. The CDR3 length is 14 residues. In nucleotides, the CDR3 is TGTGCCAGCAGCCTGGGGGCCCCATCCTACGAGCAGTACTTC. Amino acid sequence: CASSLGAPSYEQYF.

The genes are TRBV6-5 and TRBJ2-2; no clear D gene. CDR1 and CDR2 from the germline V gene are MNHEY and SVGAGI. The CDR3 runs 12 residues. Trimming took off 6 bases at V and 1 base at J, with 3 bases between the two ends. CDR3 bases: TGTGCCAGCAGGGGGAACACCGGGGAGCTGTTTTTT. Translation gives CASRGNTGELFF.

This clone was picked up a small number of times. The chain recombines TRBV13 with TRBJ2-2; weak D call: TRBD1 (5 bases). V was clipped by 3 bases and J by 7 bases, with 6 bases between them. This CDR3 comprises 12 residues. Germline V gene data show CDR1 as PRHDT and CDR2 as FYEKMQ (reference sequence). The CDR3 sequence: CASSLGRGELFF. The DNA for the CDR3 is TGTGCCAGCAGCTTGGGGCGCGGGGAGCTGTTTTTT.

V usage is TRBV27 and J usage is TRBJ1-1; 9 positions agree with TRBD1. The ends lost 3 bases at V and 4 bases at J; junction bases unmatched: 3. The CDR3 covers 14 residues. CDR1 and CDR2 (germline): MNHEY, SMNVEV (reference sequence). The DNA of the CDR3 is TGTGCCAGCAGTTTGGGACAGGGAGTCACTGAAGCTTTCTTT. This codes for CASSLGQGVTEAFF.

The chain recombines TRBV25-1 with TRBJ1-1; TRBD1 matches at 10 bases. CDR3 length equals 16 residues. CDR1 and CDR2 from the germline V gene are MGHDK and SYGVNS. The J segment lost 6 bases and the V segment lost 1 base, leaving 8 bases of the junction unmatched. CDR3 coding DNA: TGTGCCAGCAGTGAATCTGAGACAGGGGGCGCGGCTGAAGCTTTCTTT. Translated: CASSESETGGAAEAFF. The variable domain in full, with the rest retrieved from reference TRBV25-1 and TRBJ1-1, is EADIYQTPRYLVIGTGKKITLECSQTMGHDKMYWYQQDPGMELHLIHYSYGVNSTEKGDLSSESTVSRIRTEHFPLTLESARPSHTSQYLCASSESETGGAAEAFFGQGTRLTVV.

The gene calls are TRBV7-9 and TRBJ1-1; D is uncertain. CDR3 length equals 14 residues. Germline CDR1 SEHNR, CDR2 FQNEAQ (reference sequence). The V end was cut by 1 base, the J end by 1 base, with 7 bases between. The CDR3 DNA reads as TGTGCCAGCAGCTTAGGGCGGACGAACACTGAAGCTTTCTTT. Its translation is CASSLGRTNTEAFF.

The rearrangement joins TRBV5-6 to TRBJ2-2, with D hard to call. Trimming left V 4 bases short and J 6 bases short, with 7 bases between. Germline V gene sequence: CDR1 SGHDT, CDR2 YYEEEE. This CDR3 is 12 amino acids long. For the CDR3, the DNA is TGTGCCAGCAGCCCCGCAGCCGGGGAGCTGTTTTTT. It encodes CASSPAAGELFF.

This clone has more than one count but fewer than ten. Additional DNA sequences in this sample encode the identical CDR3. The genes are TRBV29-1 and TRBJ1-2; weak D call: TRBD1 (5 bases). Per germline, CDR1 SQVTM and CDR2 ANQGSEA. V shed 4 bases and J shed 2 bases, with 11 bases lying between them. The CDR3 has 13 residues. CDR3 residues: CSVGPGINYGYTF. Written as DNA, the CDR3 is TGCAGCGTTGGCCCAGGGATCAACTATGGCTACACCTTC.

The chain couples TRBV7-2 to TRBJ2-3; D uncertain. The CDR3 covers 12 residues. Trimming shortened V by 5 bases and J by 6 bases, and 9 bases separated the two germline ends. CDR1 is SGHTA, CDR2 FQGNSA, per germline. The chain's CDR3 is CASSVTGDTQYF. The CDR3 DNA reads TGTGCCAGCAGCGTTACCGGGGATACGCAGTATTTT.

This sequence joins TRBV7-6 and TRBJ2-3, with 8 bases matching TRBD1. The J segment lost 4 bases and the V segment lost 2 bases, leaving 5 bases of the junction unmatched. The CDR3 runs to 15 residues. The germline V gene encodes CDR1 SGHVS and CDR2 FNYEAQ. The CDR3 DNA reads TGTGCCAGCAGCTTAATGGACAGGGATGCAGATACGCAGTATTTT. Amino acids: CASSLMDRDADTQYF.